The rows below give T cell receptor beta chains drawn from one sample of a study of sequential checkpoint blockade in melanoma. Libraries were prepared by immunoSEQ multiplex PCR; TCRdb keeps only in-frame clonotypes and omits some of them. The repertoire includes some 7,000 clones, about a quarter of them detected once, and about 9.6% sits in the top ten. Sample: tumor tissue (inferred from file names), taken from a patient given nivolumab and ipilimumab in sequence. The receptor source for this set is a human donor with melanoma. The conserved cysteine and the conserved F or W are not part of the CDR3 here.

v_gene: TRBV12-5
j_gene: TRBJ2-1
CDR3aa: ASGVLSYNEQF

v_gene: TRBV11-3
j_gene: TRBJ2-2
CDR3aa: ASSLRSARGTGELF

v_gene: TRBV11-3
j_gene: TRBJ1-1
CDR3aa: ASSLGDRPRTNTEAF

v_gene: TRBV6-8
j_gene: TRBJ1-2
CDR3aa: ASSTTRTGQFYGYT

v_gene: TRBV4-1
j_gene: TRBJ2-3
CDR3aa: ASSQVGTEAPSSAQY

v_gene: TRBV19
j_gene: TRBJ2-2
CDR3aa: ASSSGNTGELF

v_gene: TRBV6-8
j_gene: TRBJ2-3
CDR3aa: AKSRDSQDTQY

v_gene: TRBV11-3
j_gene: TRBJ2-2
CDR3aa: ASRGGEDTGELF

v_gene: TRBV18
j_gene: TRBJ2-3
CDR3aa: ASSLASGTDTQY

v_gene: TRBV11-3
j_gene: TRBJ2-5
CDR3aa: ASSLIRDRGAETQY

v_gene: TRBV10-3
j_gene: TRBJ2-3
CDR3aa: AISDPSGGRRADTQY

v_gene: TRBV5-1
j_gene: TRBJ2-2
CDR3aa: ASSLAGAVLDRTGELF

v_gene: TRBV11-3
j_gene: TRBJ2-1
CDR3aa: ASSLSRAPPDNEQF

v_gene: TRBV28
j_gene: TRBJ1-2
CDR3aa: ASGGRTYGYT

v_gene: TRBV7-1
j_gene: TRBJ2-2
CDR3aa: ASSSRAAVNTGELF

v_gene: TRBV19
j_gene: TRBJ2-2
CDR3aa: ASEPPMTGFFGELF

v_gene: TRBV6-8
j_gene: TRBJ1-1
CDR3aa: ATTTVLNTEAF

v_gene: TRBV28
j_gene: TRBJ1-1
CDR3aa: ASRRDFPEAF

v_gene: TRBV11-3
j_gene: TRBJ2-1
CDR3aa: ASSLVGEPYNEQF

v_gene: TRBV6-8
j_gene: TRBJ1-2
CDR3aa: ASSYLGGYGYT

v_gene: TRBV9
j_gene: TRBJ1-2
CDR3aa: ASSLRGDAANYGYT

v_gene: TRBV6-8
j_gene: TRBJ2-3
CDR3aa: ASTHPTSGRPWDTDTQY

v_gene: TRBV7-6
j_gene: TRBJ2-3
CDR3aa: ASSPSLLAVAADTQY

v_gene: TRBV9
j_gene: TRBJ2-1
CDR3aa: ASSVGTSGRNEQF

v_gene: TRBV11-3
j_gene: TRBJ2-1
CDR3aa: ASSRILAGGSYNEQF

v_gene: TRBV7-5
j_gene: TRBJ1-5
CDR3aa: ASSTGGGLAQPQH

v_gene: TRBV6-8
j_gene: TRBJ2-6
CDR3aa: ASRVLPFRANVLT

v_gene: TRBV6-8
j_gene: TRBJ2-2
CDR3aa: ASFVSPTGGGELF

v_gene: TRBV6-8
j_gene: TRBJ2-3
CDR3aa: ASRQEGQGSADTQY

v_gene: TRBV14
j_gene: TRBJ2-2
CDR3aa: ASSLRTGSNTGELF

v_gene: TRBV19
j_gene: TRBJ2-1
CDR3aa: ASSMGVNEQF

v_gene: TRBV11-3
j_gene: TRBJ1-2
CDR3aa: ASSPDRGPGYGYT

v_gene: TRBV18
j_gene: TRBJ1-4
CDR3aa: ASSLHRQDFGEKLF

v_gene: TRBV11-3
j_gene: TRBJ2-1
CDR3aa: ASSLNRGPGEQF